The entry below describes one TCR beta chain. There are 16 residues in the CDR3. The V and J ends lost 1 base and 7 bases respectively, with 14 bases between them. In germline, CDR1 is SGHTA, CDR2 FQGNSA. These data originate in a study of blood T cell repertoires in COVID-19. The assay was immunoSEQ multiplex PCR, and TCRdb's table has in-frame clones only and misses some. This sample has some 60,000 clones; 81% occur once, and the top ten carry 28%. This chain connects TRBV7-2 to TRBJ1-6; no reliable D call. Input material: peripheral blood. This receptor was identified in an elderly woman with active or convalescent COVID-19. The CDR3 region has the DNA TGTGCCAGCAGCTTAGACGCAGGTTCGCCGAATTCACCCCTCCACTTT. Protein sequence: CASSLDAGSPNSPLHF. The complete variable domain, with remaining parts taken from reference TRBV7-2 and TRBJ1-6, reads GAGVSQSPSNKVTEKGKDVELRCDPISGHTALYWYRQSLGQGLEFLIYFQGNSAPDKSGLPSDRFSAERTGGSVSTLTIQRTQQEDSAVYLCASSLDAGSPNSPLHFGNGTRLTVT.